Below, 18 T cell receptor beta chains from the same sample are listed, as sequenced in a study of naive and memory T cell subsets. Two oligonucleotides, mixed equimolar, formed the beta constant-region primer covering TRBC1 and TRBC2. Nested alpha and beta constant-region primers with the SP2 primer drove four PCR rounds on ligated cDNA. Each CDR3 protein is one row after TCRdb ran MiXCR on the UMI-ligation and nested PCR reads. This sample carries over 100,000 distinct CDR3 sequences, roughly 36% of them seen once, and the ten largest clones take 0.9%. Sequenced material: central memory CD4+ T cells from blood. The receptor source for this set is a human donor in good health.

The chain employs TRBV7-9 and TRBJ2-7; 7 positions match TRBD2. With V trimmed by 5 bases and J by 0 bases, 10 bases remained unmatched. This CDR3 comprises 16 residues. CDR1 is SEHNR and CDR2 is FQNEAQ in the germline V gene (reference sequence). The CDR3 here is CASSPGVAGLSYEQYF. CDR3 DNA sequence: TGTGCCAGCAGCCCCGGGGTAGCGGGCCTCTCCTACGAGCAGTACTTC.

This chain uses TRBV20-1 with TRBJ2-7; perhaps TRBD1 as D (8 bases). This CDR3 comprises 15 residues. Germline V gene lookup returns CDR1 DFQATT and CDR2 SNEGSKA (reference sequence). Trimming stripped 1 base from V and 3 bases from J, with 16 bases between. In DNA form, the CDR3 reads TGCAGTGCTAGAGCGGCTACAGGGGGGGTCTACGAGCAGTACTTC. It is translated as CSARAATGGVYEQYF.

This sequence joins TRBV28 and TRBJ2-2, with D perhaps matching TRBD2 (5 bases). The CDR3 spans 15 residues. Germline CDR1 and CDR2: MDHEN and SYDVKM. With 4 bases removed from V and 1 base from J, the gap between germline ends came to 10 bases. CDR3 loop: CASSSGILNTGELFF. In nucleotides, the CDR3 is TGTGCCAGCAGTTCCGGGATCTTGAACACCGGGGAGCTGTTTTTT.

The rearrangement uses TRBV28 and TRBJ2-5; 8 nucleotides align to TRBD1. Germline CDR1 and CDR2: MDHEN and SYDVKM. The CDR3 consists of 14 residues. The ends lost 5 bases at V and 8 bases at J; junction bases unmatched: 10. The CDR3 loop is CASSLDRGTGTQYF. CDR3 DNA sequence: TGTGCCAGCAGTCTCGACAGGGGAACGGGAACCCAGTACTTC.

This chain joins TRBV29-1 and TRBJ1-3; D not resolved. This CDR3 contains 14 residues. From germline, CDR1 is SQVTM and CDR2 ANQGSEA. The ends were cut back, 4 bases at V and 0 bases at J, with 10 bases in the middle. CDR3 DNA: TGCAGCGTTGGGGGTTCGAGCTCTGGAAACACCATATATTTT. It encodes CSVGGSSSGNTIYF.

This clonotype appeared a few times. V is TRBV6-5 and J is TRBJ2-1, with TRBD1 matching 8 bases. The CDR3 spans 12 residues. Germline V gene data show CDR1 as MNHEY and CDR2 as SVGAGI. With V trimmed by 2 bases and J by 15 bases, 6 bases remained unmatched. The CDR3 loop reads CASSYLQGAWFF. The CDR3 nucleotides read TGTGCCAGCAGTTACCTGCAGGGGGCCTGGTTCTTC.

This clonotype was detected only a few times. V and J are TRBV7-2 and TRBJ2-7; D is uncertain. Deletions cut 3 bases from V and 2 bases from J, with 8 bases between. The CDR3 sequence is 13 residues long. Per the germline V gene, CDR1 is SGHTA and CDR2 is FQGNSA. Here the CDR3 reads CASSLATPYEQYF. The CDR3 DNA is TGTGCCAGCAGCTTGGCTACCCCCTACGAGCAGTACTTC. Complete variable domain (other parts from reference TRBV7-2 and TRBJ2-7): GAGVSQSPSNKVTEKGKDVELRCDPISGHTALYWYRQSLGQGLEFLIYFQGNSAPDKSGLPSDRFSAERTGGSVSTLTIQRTQQEDSAVYLCASSLATPYEQYFGPGTRLTVT.

Note on this clonotype: A much larger clone is a single base away; this may be a read error. J is TRBJ2-3 and V is TRBV20-1; TRBD2 might be the D (5 bases). The CDR3 has 12 amino acids. Per germline, CDR1 DFQATT and CDR2 SNEGSKA (reference sequence). V was trimmed by 3 bases and J by 2 bases, leaving 6 bases between them. The CDR3 reads CSASGNTDTQYF. The DNA for the CDR3 is TGCAGTGCTAGCGGGAACACAGATACGCAGTATTTT.

This clonotype was observed a handful of times. V usage is TRBV20-1 and J usage is TRBJ2-5; D not certain. In germline, CDR1 is DFQATT, CDR2 SNEGSKA (reference sequence). Trimming took 2 bases from V and 2 from J, leaving 12 bases between them. This CDR3 comprises 14 residues. CDR3 DNA sequence: TGCAGTGCTAGAACCGTCCAGGCTCAAGAGACCCAGTACTTC. Protein: CSARTVQAQETQYF.

The rearrangement links TRBV5-1 to TRBJ2-1; tentative D call: TRBD2 (6 bases). In germline, CDR1 is SGHRS, CDR2 YFSETQ. Trimming left V 2 bases short and J 8 bases short, with 17 bases between. This CDR3 is built from 15 residues. Here the CDR3 DNA reads TGCGCCAGCAGCTTTACCACGGGGGTTACCGATGAGCAGTTCTTC. Encoded protein: CASSFTTGVTDEQFF.

The genes are TRBV20-1 and TRBJ2-1, with 9 bases aligning to TRBD2. CDR3 length: 18 residues. CDR1 and CDR2 from the germline V gene are DFQATT and SNEGSKA (reference sequence). V gave up 3 bases and J gave up 4 bases; unmatched junction bases: 16. The CDR3 loop reads CSASTILAGTKGYNEQFF. CDR3 coding DNA: TGCAGTGCTAGTACCATCCTAGCGGGGACGAAGGGGTACAATGAGCAGTTCTTC.

This clonotype was observed a few times. The rearrangement joins TRBV28 to TRBJ1-5; no reliable D call. V was trimmed by 3 bases and J by 2 bases, leaving 11 bases between them. Germline V lookup: CDR1 MDHEN, CDR2 SYDVKM. The CDR3 extends over 15 amino acids. CDR3 sequence (DNA): TGTGCCAGCAGTTTTTTCTTGGGTGGCAATCAGCCCCAGCATTTT. This encodes CASSFFLGGNQPQHF.

The V gene is TRBV28, the J gene TRBJ1-4; no clear D. Germline V gene data show CDR1 as MDHEN and CDR2 as SYDVKM. This CDR3 has 15 residues. V shed 6 bases and J shed 8 bases, with 19 bases lying between them. The CDR3 is CASRSDLLGGEKLFF. CDR3 sequence (DNA): TGTGCCAGCAGATCGGACTTACTAGGAGGAGAAAAACTGTTTTTT.

The rearrangement uses TRBV20-1 and TRBJ1-5; possibly TRBD1 for D (6 bases). Germline-derived CDR1 and CDR2 are DFQATT and SNEGSKA (reference sequence). This CDR3 has 12 amino acids. Trimming took 4 bases from V and 5 from J, leaving 9 bases between them. The CDR3 sequence is CSAMRGDQPQHF. The DNA for the CDR3 is TGCAGTGCTATGAGGGGGGATCAGCCCCAGCATTTT.

This clonotype was seen more than once but under ten times. This chain joins TRBV19 and TRBJ1-5; D gene ambiguous. The CDR3 totals 12 residues. V was shortened by 4 bases and J by 7 bases, with 8 bases between the two germline ends. CDR1 and CDR2 from the germline V gene are LNHDA and SQIVND (reference sequence). The chain's CDR3 is CASSTTPQPQHF. The CDR3 DNA follows: TGTGCCAGTAGTACGACCCCCCAGCCCCAGCATTTT.

This chain uses TRBV7-3 with TRBJ2-2, with a possible D match to TRBD1 (5 bases). The germline V and J ends were trimmed by 2 bases and 5 bases, with 9 bases remaining between them. Germline CDR1 is SGHTA and CDR2 is FQGTGA. The CDR3 sequence is 14 residues long. Here the CDR3 reads CASSLFQGTGELFF. In nucleotides, the CDR3 is TGTGCCAGCAGCTTATTCCAGGGTACCGGGGAGCTGTTTTTT.

The chain is built from TRBV6-5 and TRBJ1-1; unclear D gene. Trimming removed 7 bases from V and 6 bases from J, with 18 bases in between. The CDR3 spans 14 residues. Looked up from germline, CDR1 is MNHEY and CDR2 is SVGAGI. The CDR3 protein is CASTLLMVGAEAFF. The CDR3, as DNA: TGTGCCAGCACGCTACTGATGGTCGGGGCTGAAGCTTTCTTT.

The chain links TRBV5-1 to TRBJ1-6; possible D gene TRBD1, 5 bases. V lost 5 bases, J lost 0 bases, and 15 bases lay in between. CDR3 size: 17 residues. CDR1 and CDR2 from the germline V gene are SGHRS and YFSETQ. For the CDR3, the DNA is TGCGCCAGCAGTCCGGGACGGACGAGCTCCTATAATTCACCCCTCCACTTT. It is translated as CASSPGRTSSYNSPLHF.